These T cell receptor beta chains were read from a single sample in a study of human T cells and chemical hapten exposure. TCRdb re-called the RACE reads through MiXCR, storing one row per CDR3 protein. The table shows about 120,000 distinct CDR3 sequences, with 9% to 14% occurring only once. Source: whole blood, taken in connection with sensitization to the hapten diphenylcyclopropenone (DPC). These receptors were obtained from a woman in her forties or fifties with alopecia areata. Some clones in this sample may be carry-over from other donors' samples. Each CDR3 is given with its conserved first and last residue.

CDR3 protein: CASSSGDRRSVFF; V gene: TRBV7-2
CDR3 protein: CASSLGRAQGAFF; V gene: TRBV11-2
CDR3 protein: CASSPRRNTEAFF; V gene: TRBV28
CDR3 protein: CASSISRGEAFF; V gene: TRBV19
CDR3 protein: CASSLVALQVAFF; V gene: TRBV7-9
CDR3 protein: CSARGLASYEQYF; V gene: TRBV20-1
CDR3 protein: CASSLAQGFYEQYF; V gene: TRBV7-9
CDR3 protein: CASSTLTQETQYF; V gene: TRBV7-6
CDR3 protein: CASSLTDQNSPLHF; V gene: TRBV12-3/TRBV12-4
CDR3 protein: CASSPGTGRTGELFF; V gene: TRBV5-1
CDR3 protein: CASSLDSGTTGELFF; V gene: TRBV5-1
CDR3 protein: CASSQEYSNQPQHF; V gene: TRBV6-6
CDR3 protein: CATSERAAGKANYGYTF; V gene: TRBV24-1
CDR3 protein: CASSLAYGQGGYETQYF; V gene: TRBV12-3/TRBV12-4
CDR3 protein: CASSLQGIAEAFF; V gene: TRBV5-1
CDR3 protein: CSARDGRGRQETQYF; V gene: TRBV20-1
CDR3 protein: CASSFGTYGAFF; V gene: TRBV28